This TCR beta chain was found in a study of response to subunit inactivated influenza vaccine. This clonotype was seen a few times. Its target is not known. Regarding the study as a whole: New T cells are recruited in small numbers by each seasonal influenza vaccination, according to the authors' suggestion.

Trimming cost V 3 bases and J 2 bases, with 8 bases left between them. The CDR3 extends over 14 amino acids. Germline V gives CDR1 WSHSY, CDR2 SAAADI. TCRdb passed the RT-PCR reads through MiXCR, listing each CDR3 protein once. The data show 560,000 or so distinct CDR3 sequences, 7.6% seen once. This sample comprised PBMCs from blood, obtained about 24 months after vaccination. This chain links TRBV10-2 with TRBJ2-1; D gene unclear. This receptor was identified in a man between 50 and 69 years old who received an inactivated influenza vaccine. Here the CDR3 DNA reads TGCGCCAGCAGTGATGTGGGGACCTACAATGAGCAGTTCTTC. It specifies CASSDVGTYNEQFF.